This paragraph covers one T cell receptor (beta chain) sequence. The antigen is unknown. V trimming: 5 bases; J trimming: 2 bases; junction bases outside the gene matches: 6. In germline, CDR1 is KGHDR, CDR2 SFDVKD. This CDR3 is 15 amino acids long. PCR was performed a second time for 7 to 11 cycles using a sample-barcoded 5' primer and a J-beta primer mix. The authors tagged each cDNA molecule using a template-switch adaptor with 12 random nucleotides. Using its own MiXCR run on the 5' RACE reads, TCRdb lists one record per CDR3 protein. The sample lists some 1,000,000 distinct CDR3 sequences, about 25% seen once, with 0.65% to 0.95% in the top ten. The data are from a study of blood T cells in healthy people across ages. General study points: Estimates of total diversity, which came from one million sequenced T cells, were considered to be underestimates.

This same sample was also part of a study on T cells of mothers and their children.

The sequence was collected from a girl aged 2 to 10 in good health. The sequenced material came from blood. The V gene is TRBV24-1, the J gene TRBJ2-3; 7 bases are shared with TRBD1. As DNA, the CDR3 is TGTGCCACCAGTGCGACGGGACAGCACACAGATACGCAGTATTTT. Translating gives CATSATGQHTDTQYF.